This TCR beta chain emerged from a study of Ad26.COV2.S vaccination and SARS-CoV-2 variants. Study summary: Donor was one of the participants in the Ad26.COV2.S arm of the COV1001 trial. By the intramuscular route, Ad26.COV2.S was given once, or twice 56 days apart.

Trimming removed 5 bases from V and 9 bases from J, with 20 bases in between. Germline V gene sequence: CDR1 LNHDA, CDR2 SQIVND (reference sequence). The CDR3 contains 15 residues. This clone was seen a few times. The antigen is not known. Treatment in this sample: around 19 received Ad26.COV2.S at low or high dose, single or two shots; several received placebo; per-sample allocation not given. The study sampled participants on day 63 after the first vaccine or placebo injection. The method was immunoSEQ multiplex PCR; TCRdb's version includes in-frame clones alone and lacks a portion of them. The sample records 300,000 to 400,000 clones, around nine tenths being singletons. Points from the study as a whole: Possibly, TCR breadth and depth analyses underestimated total T cell responses.

The material sequenced was peripheral blood, taken in a trial of Ad26.COV2.S vaccine versus placebo. The chain employs TRBV19 and TRBJ1-5; tentatively, D is TRBD1 (6 bases). The clonotype was recovered from a person between 18 and 59 years old who received the Ad26.COV2.S COVID-19 vaccine or a placebo. CDR3 sequence reads: CASSPPDSSLGPQHF. CDR3 sequence (DNA): TGTGCCAGTAGTCCCCCGGACAGCTCCCTAGGGCCCCAGCATTTT.